These T cell receptor beta chains were read from a single sample in a study of human T cells and chemical hapten exposure. TCRdb processed the RACE reads anew with MiXCR; each CDR3 protein has one entry. This sample has 120,000 or so distinct CDR3 sequences, with about 14% found just once. The starting material was whole blood, obtained in connection with sensitization to the hapten diphenylcyclopropenone (DPC). The source of these receptors is a woman between 18 and 30 years old with alopecia areata. Some clones in this sample may be carry-over from other donors' samples. Both conserved end residues are trimmed from each CDR3. Each record gives: clone size, V gene, CDR3 protein. Clone size, where shown, is once, few, many, or a class for clones that have expanded.

.	TRBV9	ASSVEAFATNEKLF
few	TRBV27	ASSPQRNTGELF
many	TRBV4-3	ASSLGIGTDTQY
.	TRBV7-2	ASSPQLAPSYNEQF
.	TRBV7-9	ASSIAWGPDEQF
.	TRBV4-3	ASSRGGRWTDTQY
many	TRBV25-1	ARGGLAAF
few	TRBV6-5	ASSSVEDRTQY
.	TRBV18	ASSPHASGEAF
many	TRBV4-2	ASSQIRTSENSDTQY
.	TRBV5-6	ASSFPRKNTEAF
many	TRBV29-1	SVGPGTGSYEQY
few	TRBV6-6	ASSHTRNTEAF
few	TRBV11-2	ASRFDLTGTGNTEAF
many	TRBV4-1	ASSQVTRGGNTIY
many	TRBV14	ASSQDRGGGGDTQY
.	TRBV21-1	ASSPSRDWEEAF
few	TRBV7-6	ASSLLGTVASTDTQY
.	TRBV4-1	ASSQVGRGLYNEQF
.	TRBV30	AWTGFYGYT
many	TRBV6-5	ASSRDGSYEQY
few	TRBV7-2	ASRRGGTIYGYT
.	TRBV6-2/TRBV6-3	ASSYQRGRTGELF
.	TRBV3-1	ASGKGRGSYEQY
.	TRBV6-6	ASSYDGGYSNQPQH
many	TRBV2	ASSGIGPNQPQH
many	TRBV5-5	ASSLADIHFTDTQY
few	TRBV11-2	ASSLDRVVSRGEKLF
.	TRBV11-2	ASSLGAGSYQETQY
.	TRBV4-1	ASSQARLAGQNIQY
few	TRBV7-9	ASSDRPRGGSYNEQF
.	TRBV7-2	ASSLAASGAYEQY
few	TRBV4-3	ASSQDGGGREQF
many	TRBV6-2/TRBV6-3	ASTRGTAVYQETQY
.	TRBV29-1	SIMAVSGYT